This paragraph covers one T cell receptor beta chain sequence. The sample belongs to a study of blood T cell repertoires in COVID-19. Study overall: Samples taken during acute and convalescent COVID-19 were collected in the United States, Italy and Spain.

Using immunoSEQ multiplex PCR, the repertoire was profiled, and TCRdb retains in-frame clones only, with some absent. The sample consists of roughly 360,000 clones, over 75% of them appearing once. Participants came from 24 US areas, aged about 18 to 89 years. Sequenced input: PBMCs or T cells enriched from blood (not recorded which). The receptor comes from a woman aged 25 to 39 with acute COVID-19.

CDR3 loop: CASSPDRGTDTQYF. The CDR3 coding sequence is TGTGCCAGCAGTCCCGACAGGGGGACAGATACGCAGTATTTT. V and J are TRBV5-8 and TRBJ2-3; 9 bases are shared with TRBD1. CDR3 length: 14 amino acids. Per the germline V gene, CDR1 is SGHTS and CDR2 is YDEGEE. V was clipped by 5 bases and J by 3 bases; unmatched bases: 4.